The T cell receptor beta chain under discussion was sequenced for a study of blood T cell repertoires in COVID-19. In the original processing: Estimation of nucleated cell counts was performed using reference gene primer amplification. Assay: immunoSEQ multiplex PCR; the TCRdb copy retains only in-frame clones and omits some. V and J calls plus clone size are reproduced from that table; the DNA served to infer D and trimming. The data show over 150,000 clones, 80% seen once. The sequenced sample was PBMCs or T cells enriched from blood (not recorded which). This TCR was recovered from a woman aged 55-75 years who had recovered from COVID-19.

The CDR3 bases are TGTGCCAGCAGCCCCCGGGGGTACAATGAGCAGTTCTTC. Its protein is CASSPRGYNEQFF. V and J are TRBV27 and TRBJ2-1, with D possibly TRBD2 on 6 matching bases. The CDR3 runs to 13 residues. Per the germline V gene, CDR1 is MNHEY and CDR2 is SMNVEV (reference sequence). Trimming stripped 6 bases from V and 4 bases from J, with 10 bases between.